This T cell receptor beta chain was sequenced during a study of CD8 T cells in ankylosing spondylitis. Regarding the study as a whole: Relatively scarce in peripheral blood, disease-linked clones were CD8+. There was a TCR beta motif, made of several highly homologous variants, that appeared characteristic of ankylosing spondylitis blood. Matched ankylosing spondylitis synovial fluid reportedly showed significant enrichment of disease-linked clones.

In this sample, this clonotype turned up a few times. The antigen is undetermined. This CDR3 has 14 amino acids. Libraries of TCR beta came from quantitative 5'-RACE with molecular barcodes. TCRdb called the 5' RACE reads again in MiXCR, with one record for every CDR3 protein. Among 150,000 to 200,000 distinct CDR3 sequences listed, around 10% were seen once. The sequence was collected from a male donor with ankylosing spondylitis or in good health (not recorded which). Material for sequencing was blood, either unsorted or a sorted T cell fraction (not recorded which). The V gene is TRBV12-2, the J gene TRBJ1-2; the DNA was not compared with TRBD1, the D call given in the table. TRBV12-2 counts as a pseudogene. CDR3 sequence reads: CASRFYPDREGYTF. The CDR3 nucleotides read TGTGCAAGTCGCTTTTACCCGGACAGGGAAGGCTACACCTTC.